These T cell receptor beta chains were read from a single sample in a study of cytomegalovirus exposure and HLA in healthy donors. Method: immunoSEQ multiplex PCR; TCRdb's copy keeps in-frame clones and lacks some. The table includes tens of thousands of clones, about 81% detected once. The source material was PBMCs. All receptors come from a middle-aged woman in good health and CMV-seropositive. The CDR3 runs from the conserved cysteine through the conserved F or W. D genes are given only for firm matches. Size is stated for part of the rows, as once, few or many counts, or as a class when the clone is expanded.

D gene: NA; clone size: few; V gene: TRBV4-3; J gene: TRBJ1-6; CDR3 DNA: TGCGCCAGCAGCCAAGTACGGGACTCCAGTAATTCACCCCTCCACTTT; CDR3 protein: CASSQVRDSSNSPLHF
D gene: TRBD1; clone size: NA; V gene: TRBV19; J gene: TRBJ1-1; CDR3 DNA: TGTGCCAGTAGTATCGGACAGGAGACGGAAGAAGCTTTCTTT; CDR3 protein: CASSIGQETEEAFF
D gene: NA; clone size: NA; V gene: TRBV28; J gene: TRBJ1-5; CDR3 DNA: TGTGCCAGCAGTTTGCAGGGGCAGCCCCAGCATTTT; CDR3 protein: CASSLQGQPQHF
D gene: TRBD2; clone size: few; V gene: TRBV28; J gene: TRBJ2-7; CDR3 DNA: TGTGCCAGCAGTTTGTCTAGCGGGGGCTACGAGCAGTACTTC; CDR3 protein: CASSLSSGGYEQYF
D gene: NA; clone size: NA; V gene: TRBV19; J gene: TRBJ1-2; CDR3 DNA: TGTGCCAGTAGTTCCTCCGGGACACTCTATGGCTACACCTTC; CDR3 protein: CASSSSGTLYGYTF
D gene: TRBD1; clone size: NA; V gene: TRBV29-1; J gene: TRBJ1-4; CDR3 DNA: TGCAGCGTTGAACAGGGGGGTGAAAAACTGTTTTTT; CDR3 protein: CSVEQGGEKLFF
D gene: TRBD2; clone size: NA; V gene: TRBV15; J gene: TRBJ2-7; CDR3 DNA: TGTGCCACCAGCCCCGTCCCGGGGGGGCCCTACGAGCAGTACTTC; CDR3 protein: CATSPVPGGPYEQYF
D gene: TRBD2; clone size: NA; V gene: TRBV5-1; J gene: TRBJ2-7; CDR3 DNA: TGCGCCAGCAGCCTGCAAACTAGCGGACCGGGCGAGCAGTACTTC; CDR3 protein: CASSLQTSGPGEQYF
D gene: TRBD1; clone size: once; V gene: TRBV5-4; J gene: TRBJ1-1; CDR3 DNA: TGTGCCAGCAGCACCCCTCCGGGACAGATGAACACTGAAGCTTTCTTT; CDR3 protein: CASSTPPGQMNTEAFF
D gene: TRBD1; clone size: NA; V gene: TRBV28; J gene: TRBJ2-7; CDR3 DNA: TGTGCCAGCACCTCAGGGGGGACAGGGAACTACGAGCAGTACTTC; CDR3 protein: CASTSGGTGNYEQYF
D gene: NA; clone size: NA; V gene: TRBV30; J gene: TRBJ1-1; CDR3 DNA: TGTGCCTGGAGTGTACGAGGGGGTCTGAACACTGAAGCTTTCTTT; CDR3 protein: CAWSVRGGLNTEAFF
D gene: NA; clone size: NA; V gene: TRBV11-2; J gene: TRBJ1-1; CDR3 DNA: TGTGCCAGCAGCCTGGGGAGGAACACTGAAGCTTTCTTT; CDR3 protein: CASSLGRNTEAFF
D gene: NA; clone size: few; V gene: TRBV7-2; J gene: TRBJ1-5; CDR3 DNA: TGTGCCAGCAGCTTAAAAGGGGAGGGTCAGCCCCAGCATTTT; CDR3 protein: CASSLKGEGQPQHF
D gene: TRBD1; clone size: NA; V gene: TRBV2; J gene: TRBJ1-1; CDR3 DNA: TGTGCCAGCAGTGAGACAGGGTCGGCTTTCTTT; CDR3 protein: CASSETGSAFF